The present T cell receptor beta chain was sequenced within a study of T-cell reconstitution after alpha-beta-depleted transplantation in children. The authors prepared the TCRbeta library with unique molecular identifiers. TCRdb used MiXCR to reprocess the PCR reads, holding one entry per CDR3 protein. The sample consists of 75,000 to 80,000 distinct CDR3 sequences, 15% to 20% of them appearing once. This clonotype was detected only a few times. Its antigen is not known. Overall study results and limits: Several hundred graft clones that had expanded were reportedly the source of alpha-beta T cells about two months after transplant. The origin of high day-60 TCRbeta diversity in some patients lay in surviving recipient T cells and thymic progenitors. One year after transplant, T-cell counts and diversity came mostly from newly produced T cells.

Germline CDR1 MNHEY, CDR2 SVGAGI. V shed 9 bases and J shed 4 bases, with 12 bases lying between them. This CDR3 has 12 residues. The sequence derives from a male patient between 2 and 10 years old who had a stem cell transplant for acute lymphoblastic leukemia, so the T cells may come from the graft donor. The sample was PBMCs, mostly from graft donor cells, taken 360 days after TCRalphabeta/CD19-depleted stem cell transplant. The chain employs TRBV6-5 and TRBJ1-1; possible D gene TRBD1, 6 bases. CDR3 nucleotides: TGTGCCAGTTTCCAGGGGCGCACTGAAGCTTTCTTT. The encoded protein is CASFQGRTEAFF.